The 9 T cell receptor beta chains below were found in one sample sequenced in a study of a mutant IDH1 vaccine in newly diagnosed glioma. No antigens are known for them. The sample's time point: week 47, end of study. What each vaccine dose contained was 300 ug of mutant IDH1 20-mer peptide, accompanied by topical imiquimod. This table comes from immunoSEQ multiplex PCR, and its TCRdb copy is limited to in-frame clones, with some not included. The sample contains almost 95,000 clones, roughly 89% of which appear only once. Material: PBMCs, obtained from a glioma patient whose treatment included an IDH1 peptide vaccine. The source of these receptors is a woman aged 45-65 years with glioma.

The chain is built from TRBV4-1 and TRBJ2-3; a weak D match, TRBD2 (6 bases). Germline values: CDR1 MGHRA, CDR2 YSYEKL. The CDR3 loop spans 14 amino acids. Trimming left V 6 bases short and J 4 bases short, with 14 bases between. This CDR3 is CASSDGSRADTQYF. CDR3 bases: TGCGCCAGCAGTGACGGGAGTAGGGCAGATACGCAGTATTTT.

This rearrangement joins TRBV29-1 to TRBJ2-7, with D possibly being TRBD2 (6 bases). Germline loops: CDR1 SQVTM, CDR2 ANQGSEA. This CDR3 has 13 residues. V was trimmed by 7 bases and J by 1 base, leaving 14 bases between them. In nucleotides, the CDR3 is TGCAGCGCCCGCGGGACGGCGTCCTACGAGCAGTACTTC. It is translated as CSARGTASYEQYF.

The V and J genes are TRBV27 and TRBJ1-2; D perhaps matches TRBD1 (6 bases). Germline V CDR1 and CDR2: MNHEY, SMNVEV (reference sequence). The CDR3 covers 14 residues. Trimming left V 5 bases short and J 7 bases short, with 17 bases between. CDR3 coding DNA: TGTGCCAGCAGTACTAAAGCAGGGGCATTTGGCTACACCTTC. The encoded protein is CASSTKAGAFGYTF.

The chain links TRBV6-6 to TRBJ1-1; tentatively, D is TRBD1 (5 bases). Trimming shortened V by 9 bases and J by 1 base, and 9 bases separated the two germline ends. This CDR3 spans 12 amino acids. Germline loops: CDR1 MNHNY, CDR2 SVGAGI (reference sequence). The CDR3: CARDTKNTEAFF. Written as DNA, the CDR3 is TGTGCCAGGGACACAAAGAACACTGAAGCTTTCTTT.

CDR3 loop: CASSEGTGMYEQYF. CDR3 DNA sequence: TGTGCCAGCAGTGAAGGGACAGGGATGTACGAGCAGTACTTC. V and J are TRBV6-1 and TRBJ2-7; TRBD1 agrees at 8 bases. CDR1 is MNHNS and CDR2 is SASEGT in the germline V gene. This CDR3 spans 14 amino acids. Unmatched junction bases numbered 3, after V lost 1 base and J lost 4 bases.

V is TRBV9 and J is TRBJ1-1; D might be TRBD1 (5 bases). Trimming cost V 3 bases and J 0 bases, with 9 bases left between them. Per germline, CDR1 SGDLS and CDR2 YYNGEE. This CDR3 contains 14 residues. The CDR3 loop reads CASSARGMNTEAFF. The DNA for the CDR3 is TGTGCCAGCAGCGCGAGGGGTATGAACACTGAAGCTTTCTTT. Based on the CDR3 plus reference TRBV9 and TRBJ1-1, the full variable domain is DSGVTQTPKHLITATGQRVTLRCSPRSGDLSVYWYQQSLDQGLQFLIQYYNGEERAKGNILERFSAQQFPDLHSELNLSSLELGDSALYFCASSARGMNTEAFFGQGTRLTVV.

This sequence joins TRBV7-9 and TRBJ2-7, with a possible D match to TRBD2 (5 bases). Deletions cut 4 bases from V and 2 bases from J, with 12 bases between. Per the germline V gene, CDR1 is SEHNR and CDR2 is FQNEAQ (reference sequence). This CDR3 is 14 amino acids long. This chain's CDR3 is CASSSAARAYEQYF. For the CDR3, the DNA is TGTGCCAGCAGCTCAGCCGCGAGGGCCTACGAGCAGTACTTC.

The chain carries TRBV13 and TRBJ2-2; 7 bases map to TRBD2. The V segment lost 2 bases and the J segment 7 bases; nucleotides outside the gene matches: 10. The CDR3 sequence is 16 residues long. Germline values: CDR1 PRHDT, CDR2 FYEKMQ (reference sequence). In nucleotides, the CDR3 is TGTGCCAGCAGCTTACGCACGGGAGGCCGGGGCGGGGAGCTGTTTTTT. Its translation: CASSLRTGGRGGELFF.

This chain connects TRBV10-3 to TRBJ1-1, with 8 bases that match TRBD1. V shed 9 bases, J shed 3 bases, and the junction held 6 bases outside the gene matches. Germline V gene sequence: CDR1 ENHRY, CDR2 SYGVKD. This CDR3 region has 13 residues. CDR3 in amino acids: CAMRPDRDTEAFF. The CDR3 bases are TGTGCCATGCGCCCGGACAGGGACACTGAAGCTTTCTTT.